Each of the 21 T cell receptor beta chains below was sequenced from the same sample in a study of cytomegalovirus exposure and HLA in healthy donors. The PCR contained 60 Vbeta and 13 Jbeta primers. Method: immunoSEQ multiplex PCR; TCRdb's copy keeps in-frame clones and lacks some. Its listing shows some 46,000 clones. The sequencing input was PBMCs. Receptor source: a male donor in good health and CMV-seronegative.

V usage is TRBV6-5 and J usage is TRBJ1-6; 10 nucleotides agree with TRBD1. V was pared by 6 bases and J by 7 bases, with 3 bases of the junction left unmatched. There are 14 residues in the CDR3. From germline, CDR1 is MNHEY and CDR2 SVGAGI. CDR3 region: CASRRQGANSPLHF. CDR3 DNA: TGTGCCAGCAGGAGACAGGGGGCCAATTCACCCCTCCACTTT.

The CDR3 here is CASRESRNTIYF. The CDR3 nucleotides read TGTGCCAGCAGGGAGTCGCGGAACACCATATATTTT. The chain employs TRBV6-5 and TRBJ1-3, with D unclear. Deletions cut 6 bases from V and 7 bases from J, with 10 bases between. Germline V gene data show CDR1 as MNHEY and CDR2 as SVGAGI. The CDR3 sequence is 12 residues long.

This sequence joins TRBV5-4 and TRBJ2-2, with 7 nucleotides matching TRBD2. Germline V gives CDR1 SGHNT, CDR2 YYREEE (reference sequence). This CDR3 is 17 amino acids long. Germline trimming cut 4 bases from V and 6 bases from J; bases unmatched to any gene: 15. CDR3 coding DNA: TGTGCCAGCAGCCTCCCGGGGAGGGGAGGGTTTCCCGGGGAGCTGTTTTTT. Translating gives CASSLPGRGGFPGELFF. The full variable domain, completed using reference TRBV5-4 and TRBJ2-2, is ETGVTQSPTHLIKTRGQQVTLRCSSQSGHNTVSWYQQALGQGPQFIFQYYREEENGRGNFPPRFSGLQFPNYSSELNVNALELDDSALYLCASSLPGRGGFPGELFFGEGSRLTVL.

The chain is built from TRBV2 and TRBJ2-7, with TRBD2 identical over 10 bases. CDR3 length: 14 residues. V lost 7 bases, J lost 4 bases, and 7 bases stayed unmatched. Germline V CDR1 and CDR2: SNHLY, FYNNEI. For the CDR3, the DNA is TGTGCCAGCAAGGGGAGTAGCGGGAGGTACGAGCAGTACTTC. Its translation: CASKGSSGRYEQYF.

This rearrangement joins TRBV7-2 to TRBJ1-2; TRBD1 matches at 8 bases. The CDR3 loop spans 15 amino acids. Germline values: CDR1 SGHTA, CDR2 FQGNSA. V lost 3 bases and J lost 4; bases outside the gene matches: 7. CDR3 bases: TGTGCCAGCAGCTTTAACAGGGGGGAGCTCTATGGCTACACCTTC. Its translation is CASSFNRGELYGYTF.

The chain combines TRBV11-1 with TRBJ2-1, with TRBD1 matching 8 bases. The trim removed 4 bases at V and 12 bases at J, leaving 11 bases unmatched. The germline CDR1 and CDR2 sequences are SGHAT and FQDESV (reference sequence). This CDR3 is built from 14 residues. In DNA, the CDR3 is TGTGCCAGCAGCTCGCTGCAGGGGGCCCAGACGCAGTTCTTC. As protein: CASSSLQGAQTQFF.

The chain combines TRBV5-4 with TRBJ2-1; 7 nucleotides agree with TRBD1. The V gene end was trimmed by 0 bases and the J gene end by 8 bases; junction bases not matched to a gene: 14. The CDR3 runs to 17 residues. CDR1 and CDR2 from the germline V gene are SGHNT and YYREEE (reference sequence). The CDR3 here is CASSLDWGTVQGDEQFF. The CDR3 DNA reads TGTGCCAGCAGCTTGGATTGGGGGACAGTCCAGGGGGATGAGCAGTTCTTC.

This sequence joins TRBV6-5 and TRBJ2-3; 8 nucleotides line up with TRBD2. The ends lost 5 bases at V and 6 bases at J; junction bases unmatched: 10. Per germline, CDR1 MNHEY and CDR2 SVGAGI. The CDR3 sequence is 15 residues long. The CDR3 region is CASSPASGLGDTQYF. CDR3 nucleotides: TGTGCCAGCAGTCCCGCTAGCGGGTTGGGTGATACGCAGTATTTT.

This rearrangement joins TRBV6-6 to TRBJ2-3; possibly TRBD2 for D (5 bases). The germline V and J ends were trimmed by 4 bases and 5 bases, with 13 bases remaining between them. This CDR3 region has 14 residues. The germline gives CDR1 MNHNY, CDR2 SVGAGI (reference sequence). The DNA for the CDR3 is TGTGCCAGCAGTTGGGCCCGGGGTGGAGATACGCAGTATTTT. It specifies CASSWARGGDTQYF.

The CDR3 region has the DNA TGTGCCAGTAGTATGTCGGGTGGGAACACTGAAGCTTTCTTT. Translation gives CASSMSGGNTEAFF. The chain carries TRBV19 and TRBJ1-1, with D hard to call. The germline V gene encodes CDR1 LNHDA and CDR2 SQIVND (reference sequence). Trimming removed 3 bases from V and 1 base from J, with 9 bases in between. The CDR3 is 14 residues long.

V gene TRBV27 combines with J gene TRBJ2-6; no reliable D call. The CDR3 loop spans 15 amino acids. Between the trimmed V and J ends, which lost 2 bases and 0 bases, there was a span of 5 bases. CDR1 is MNHEY, CDR2 SMNVEV, per germline (reference sequence). DNA of the CDR3: TGTGCCAGCAGTTTAGACAACTCTGGGGCCAACGTCCTGACTTTC. The encoded protein is CASSLDNSGANVLTF. The variable domain in full, completed from reference TRBV27 and TRBJ2-6, reads EAQVTQNPRYLITVTGKKLTVTCSQNMNHEYMSWYRQDPGLGLRQIYYSMNVEVTDKGDVPEGYKVSRKEKRNFPLILESPSPNQTSLYFCASSLDNSGANVLTFGAGSRLTVL.

This sequence joins TRBV7-2 and TRBJ2-1; 7 bases are a match to TRBD2. Trimming cost V 0 bases and J 8 bases; bases outside gene matches: 10. The CDR3 runs 16 residues. CDR1 is SGHTA, CDR2 FQGNSA, per germline. CDR3 amino acids: CASSLARAGASHEQFF. CDR3 sequence (DNA): TGTGCCAGCAGCTTAGCGCGCGCGGGAGCCTCCCATGAGCAGTTCTTC.

The chain links TRBV11-2 to TRBJ2-7; 8 bases fit TRBD1. CDR3 length: 15 amino acids. Germline values: CDR1 SGHAT, CDR2 FQNNGV. V lost 4 bases and J lost 3; bases outside the gene matches: 8. The CDR3 loop is CASSSTGVDGYEQYF. As DNA, the CDR3 is TGTGCCAGCAGCTCGACAGGGGTCGACGGCTACGAGCAGTACTTC.

This rearrangement joins TRBV10-3 to TRBJ2-1, with D possibly TRBD2 on 6 matching bases. This CDR3 comprises 16 residues. The germline V gene has CDR1 ENHRY and CDR2 SYGVKD. Trimming took off 5 bases at V and 0 bases at J, with 14 bases between the two ends. Here the CDR3 DNA reads TGTGCCATCAGTCTGAAGGAGGGCGGCTCCTACAATGAGCAGTTCTTC. Amino acids: CAISLKEGGSYNEQFF.

CDR3 bases: TGTGCCAGCAGTGCGGGGAACTATGGCTACACCTTC. This encodes CASSAGNYGYTF. The rearrangement uses TRBV6-4 and TRBJ1-2; D remains ambiguous. Germline-derived CDR1 and CDR2 are MRHNA and SNTAGT. With 4 bases removed from V and 2 bases from J, the gap between germline ends came to 5 bases. This CDR3 spans 12 amino acids.

This sequence joins TRBV6-5 and TRBJ2-1, with 16 bases identical to TRBD2. The V gene end was trimmed by 7 bases and the J gene end by 13 bases; junction bases not matched to a gene: 7. CDR3 length: 14 amino acids. The germline V gene has CDR1 MNHEY and CDR2 SVGAGI. This CDR3 reads CASTPGLAGGIQFF. The CDR3 region has the DNA TGTGCCAGCACCCCGGGACTAGCGGGGGGGATCCAGTTCTTC.

To note about this clone: Relative to the germline gene, one junction end is altered; a read error may explain this. Other DNA sequences in this sample translate to the same CDR3. The chain carries TRBV5-4 and TRBJ1-1; 10 bases fit TRBD1. The CDR3 is made up of 16 amino acids. The germline V gene has CDR1 SGHNT and CDR2 YYREEE (reference sequence). Here the CDR3 reads CASSLAMTGGRAEAFF. The CDR3 bases are TGCGCCAGCAGCTTGGCCATGACAGGGGGCAGGGCTGAAGCTTTCTTT.

The V gene is TRBV7-2, the J gene TRBJ2-7; the D gene is possibly TRBD2 (5 bases). CDR1 is SGHTA, CDR2 FQGNSA, per germline. The CDR3 has 14 residues. V was cut by 1 base and J by 0 bases, with 7 bases left in between. In DNA, the CDR3 is TGTGCCAGCAGCTTAGGAGGGATCTCCTACGAGCAGTACTTC. This translates into CASSLGGISYEQYF. Variable domain in full (rest from reference TRBV7-2 and TRBJ2-7): GAGVSQSPSNKVTEKGKDVELRCDPISGHTALYWYRQSLGQGLEFLIYFQGNSAPDKSGLPSDRFSAERTGGSVSTLTIQRTQQEDSAVYLCASSLGGISYEQYFGPGTRLTVT.

The chain joins TRBV4-2 to TRBJ2-3, with TRBD2 matching over 8 bases. CDR3 size: 15 residues. Per the germline V gene, CDR1 is LGHNA and CDR2 is YNFKEQ. The V gene end was trimmed by 3 bases and the J gene end by 3 bases; junction bases not matched to a gene: 5. CDR3 loop: CASSHAASGTDTQYF. The CDR3, as DNA: TGTGCCAGCAGCCATGCCGCTAGCGGGACAGATACGCAGTATTTT.

V is TRBV6-4 and J is TRBJ2-3; 8 bases fit TRBD1. The V gene's germline CDR1 is MRHNA and CDR2 SNTAGT. The CDR3 contains 13 residues. J was trimmed by 4 bases and V by 6 bases; bases with no gene match: 3. For the CDR3, the DNA is TGTGCCAGCAGCGGACAGGGATCAGATACGCAGTATTTT. Translation gives CASSGQGSDTQYF.

CDR3 protein: CASSSPGGETQYF. CDR3 bases: TGTGCCAGCAGCTCGCCGGGGGGAGAGACCCAGTACTTC. The chain recombines TRBV5-4 with TRBJ2-5; 7 positions agree with TRBD2. Looked up from germline, CDR1 is SGHNT and CDR2 is YYREEE (reference sequence). The CDR3 sequence is 13 residues long. The V gene end was trimmed by 3 bases and the J gene end by 4 bases; junction bases not matched to a gene: 3.